This is a list of T cell receptor beta chains from one sample in a study of blood T cell repertoires in COVID-19. The repertoire was sequenced with immunoSEQ multiplex PCR; TCRdb's copy has only in-frame clones and lacks some. The sample shows about 160,000 clones, roughly 84% of them seen only once. Sequenced material: peripheral blood. All receptors come from a woman of 80 years or more with active or convalescent COVID-19. CDR3s include the opening cysteine and the closing phenylalanine or tryptophan. Each record gives: CDR3 length, D gene, J gene, V gene, clone size, CDR3 DNA, CDR3 protein. The D gene is left open where the match is weak. The listing skips clone size in some rows; elsewhere it reads once, few, many or a size class.

14 | NA | TRBJ1-4 | TRBV7-2 | NA | TGTGCCAGCAGGGTGGGGCCGACTAATGAAAAACTGTTTTTT | CASRVGPTNEKLFF
16 | NA | TRBJ2-1 | TRBV11-3 | few | TGTGCCAGCAGCTTAGTAGGGGGGGCAGGGACCAATGAGCAGTTCTTC | CASSLVGGAGTNEQFF
14 | TRBD1 | TRBJ1-3 | TRBV5-1 | NA | TGCGCCAGCAGCGGTGACAGGGGAGGGAACACCATATATTTT | CASSGDRGGNTIYF
16 | NA | TRBJ1-3 | TRBV5-4 | NA | TGTGCCAGCAGCTTGGACGGGAGTTCCTCTGGAAACACCATATATTTT | CASSLDGSSSGNTIYF
17 | TRBD2 | TRBJ2-5 | TRBV3-1/TRBV3-2 | once | TGTGCCAGCAGCCATCCCTTAGCGGGGGCGATCCAAGAGACCCAGTACTTC | CASSHPLAGAIQETQYF
17 | NA | TRBJ2-2 | TRBV11-2 | NA | TGTGCCAGCAGCTTAGATCGGGGGACAGTGGGCACCGGGGAGCTGTTTTTT | CASSLDRGTVGTGELFF
13 | TRBD2 | TRBJ2-7 | TRBV7-2 | NA | TGTGCCAGCAGTCAACTAGCGGGGGACGAGCAGTACTTC | CASSQLAGDEQYF
17 | TRBD2 | TRBJ2-3 | TRBV5-1 | NA | TGCGCCAGCAGCGTAGGACTAGCGGGGGCCATCACAGATACGCAGTATTTT | CASSVGLAGAITDTQYF
14 | TRBD1 | TRBJ1-1 | TRBV7-2 | few | TGTGCCAGCAGCTTAGGCACAGGGGGCGTTGAAGCTTTCTTT | CASSLGTGGVEAFF
14 | TRBD1 | TRBJ1-5 | TRBV24-1 | NA | TGTGCCACCAGTGCAGGGGGCCTTTGGCAGCCCCAGCATTTT | CATSAGGLWQPQHF
19 | NA | TRBJ1-1 | TRBV2 | NA | TGTGCCAGCCACTACTTCGTGGGGGCCCGACCCCGACCTAACACTGAAGCTTTCTTT | CASHYFVGARPRPNTEAFF
16 | TRBD1 | TRBJ2-1 | TRBV27 | NA | TGTGCCAGCAGTTTACTGTTGGGACAGACGTACAATGAGCAGTTCTTC | CASSLLLGQTYNEQFF
14 | NA | TRBJ1-5 | TRBV19 | NA | TGTGCCAGTAGTGGGCAGTATAGCAATCAGCCCCAGCATTTT | CASSGQYSNQPQHF
13 | NA | TRBJ1-5 | TRBV6-5 | NA | TGTGCCAGCAGTTTCCGTTCCGATCAGCCCCAGCATTTT | CASSFRSDQPQHF